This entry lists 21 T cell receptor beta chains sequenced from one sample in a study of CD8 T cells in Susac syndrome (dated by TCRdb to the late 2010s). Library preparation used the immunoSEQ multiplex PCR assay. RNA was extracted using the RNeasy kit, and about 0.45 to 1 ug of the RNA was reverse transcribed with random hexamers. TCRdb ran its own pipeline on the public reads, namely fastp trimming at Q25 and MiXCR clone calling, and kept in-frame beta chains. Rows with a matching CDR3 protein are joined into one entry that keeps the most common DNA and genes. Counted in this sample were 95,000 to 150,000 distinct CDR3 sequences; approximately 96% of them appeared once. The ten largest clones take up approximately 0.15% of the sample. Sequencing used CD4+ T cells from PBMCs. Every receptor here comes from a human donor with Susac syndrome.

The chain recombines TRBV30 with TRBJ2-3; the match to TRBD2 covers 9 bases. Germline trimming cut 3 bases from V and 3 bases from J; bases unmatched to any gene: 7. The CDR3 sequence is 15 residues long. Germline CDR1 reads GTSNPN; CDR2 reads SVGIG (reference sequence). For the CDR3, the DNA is TGTGCCTGGAGCGTGCTAGCGGGACGAACAGATACGCAGTATTTT. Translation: CAWSVLAGRTDTQYF.

CDR3 sequence reads: CSVGGGTGGVSYYEQYF. The CDR3 nucleotides read TGCAGCGTAGGCGGTGGGACAGGGGGCGTCTCGTATTACGAGCAGTACTTC. The chain joins TRBV29-1 to TRBJ2-7; 12 bases are shared with TRBD1. The CDR3 has 17 residues. Looked up from germline, CDR1 is SQVTM and CDR2 is ANQGSEA. Trimming at V came to 6 bases and at J to 4 bases, leaving 16 bases not matched to a gene.

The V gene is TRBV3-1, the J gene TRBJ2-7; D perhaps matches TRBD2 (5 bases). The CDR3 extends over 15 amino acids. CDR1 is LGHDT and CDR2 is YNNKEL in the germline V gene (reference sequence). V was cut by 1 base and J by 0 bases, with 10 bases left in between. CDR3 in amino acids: CASSQAAGVSYEQYF. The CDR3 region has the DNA TGTGCCAGCAGCCAAGCGGCGGGTGTCTCCTACGAGCAGTACTTC.

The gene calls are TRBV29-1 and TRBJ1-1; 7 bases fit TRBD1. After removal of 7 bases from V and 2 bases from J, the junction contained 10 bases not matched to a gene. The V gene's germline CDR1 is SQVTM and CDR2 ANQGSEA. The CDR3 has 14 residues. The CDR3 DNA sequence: TGCAGCGCCGCCCCCAGACAGGGAAACACTGAAGCTTTCTTT. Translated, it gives CSAAPRQGNTEAFF.

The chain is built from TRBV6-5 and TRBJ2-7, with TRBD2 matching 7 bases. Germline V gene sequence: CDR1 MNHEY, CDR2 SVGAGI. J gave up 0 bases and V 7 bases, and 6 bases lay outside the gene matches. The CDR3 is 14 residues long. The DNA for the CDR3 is TGTGCCAGCACCGAGCCGGGGGGCTCCTACGAGCAGTACTTC. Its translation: CASTEPGGSYEQYF.

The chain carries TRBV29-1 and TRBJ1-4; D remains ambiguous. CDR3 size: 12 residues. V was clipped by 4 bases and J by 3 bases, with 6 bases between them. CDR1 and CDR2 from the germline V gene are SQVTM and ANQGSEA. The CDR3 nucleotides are TGCAGCGTTGCCGGGCCTAATGAAAAACTGTTTTTT. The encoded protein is CSVAGPNEKLFF.

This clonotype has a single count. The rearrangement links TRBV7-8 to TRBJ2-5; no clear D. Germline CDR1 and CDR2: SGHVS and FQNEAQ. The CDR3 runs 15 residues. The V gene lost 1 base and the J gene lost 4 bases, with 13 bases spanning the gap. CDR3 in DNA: TGTGCCAGCAGCTTAGGATGGGTTGAAGGAGAGACCCAGTACTTC. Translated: CASSLGWVEGETQYF.

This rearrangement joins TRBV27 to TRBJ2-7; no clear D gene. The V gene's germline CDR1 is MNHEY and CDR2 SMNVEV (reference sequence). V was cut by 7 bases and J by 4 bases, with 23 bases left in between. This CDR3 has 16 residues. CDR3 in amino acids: CASKSEAADKIYEQYF. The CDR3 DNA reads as TGTGCCAGCAAGAGCGAGGCAGCCGACAAGATATACGAGCAGTACTTC.

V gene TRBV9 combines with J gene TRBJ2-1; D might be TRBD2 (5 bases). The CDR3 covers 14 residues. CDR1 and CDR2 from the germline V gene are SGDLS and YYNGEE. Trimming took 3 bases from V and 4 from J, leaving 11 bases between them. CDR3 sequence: CASSERTSYNEQFF. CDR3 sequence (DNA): TGTGCCAGCAGCGAGAGGACTTCATACAATGAGCAGTTCTTC.

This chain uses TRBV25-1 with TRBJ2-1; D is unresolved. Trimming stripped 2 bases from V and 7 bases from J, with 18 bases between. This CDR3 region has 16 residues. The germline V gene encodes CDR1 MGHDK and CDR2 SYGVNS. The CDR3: CASSERPGTEVNEQFF. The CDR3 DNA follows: TGTGCCAGCAGTGAACGGCCGGGTACAGAGGTGAATGAGCAGTTCTTC. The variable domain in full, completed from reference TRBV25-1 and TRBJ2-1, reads EADIYQTPRYLVIGTGKKITLECSQTMGHDKMYWYQQDPGMELHLIHYSYGVNSTEKGDLSSESTVSRIRTEHFPLTLESARPSHTSQYLCASSERPGTEVNEQFFGPGTRLTVL.

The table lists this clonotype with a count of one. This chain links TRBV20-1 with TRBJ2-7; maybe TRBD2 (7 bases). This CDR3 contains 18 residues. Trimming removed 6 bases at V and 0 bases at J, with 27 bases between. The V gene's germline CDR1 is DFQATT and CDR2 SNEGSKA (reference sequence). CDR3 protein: CSAGGGGEGGGPSYEQYF. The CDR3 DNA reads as TGCAGTGCAGGCGGGGGCGGCGAGGGTGGCGGGCCCTCCTACGAGCAGTACTTC.

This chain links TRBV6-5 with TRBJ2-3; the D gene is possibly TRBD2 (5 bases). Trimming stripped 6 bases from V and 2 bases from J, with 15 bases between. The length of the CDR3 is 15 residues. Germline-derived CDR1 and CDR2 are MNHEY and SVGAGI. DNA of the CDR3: TGTGCCAGCAGCCCTGGGGAGCGGTTCACAGATACGCAGTATTTT. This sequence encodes CASSPGERFTDTQYF.

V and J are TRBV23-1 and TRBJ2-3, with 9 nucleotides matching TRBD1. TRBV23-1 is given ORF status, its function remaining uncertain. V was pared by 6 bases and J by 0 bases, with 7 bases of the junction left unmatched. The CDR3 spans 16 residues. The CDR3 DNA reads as TGCGCCAGCAGCCTAGACAGGGGGAGTAGCACAGATACGCAGTATTTT. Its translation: CASSLDRGSSTDTQYF.

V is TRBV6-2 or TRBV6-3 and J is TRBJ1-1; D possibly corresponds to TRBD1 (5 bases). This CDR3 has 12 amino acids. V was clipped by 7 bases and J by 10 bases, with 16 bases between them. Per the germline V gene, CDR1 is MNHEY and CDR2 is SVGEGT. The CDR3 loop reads CASTPDGGGAFF. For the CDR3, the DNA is TGTGCCAGCACCCCGGACGGGGGGGGAGCTTTCTTT.

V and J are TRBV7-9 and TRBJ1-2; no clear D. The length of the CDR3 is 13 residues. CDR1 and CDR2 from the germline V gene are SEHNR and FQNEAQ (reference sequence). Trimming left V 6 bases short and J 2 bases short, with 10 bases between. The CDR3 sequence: CASSPSANYGYTF. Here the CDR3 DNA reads TGTGCCAGCAGTCCTTCAGCAAACTATGGCTACACCTTC. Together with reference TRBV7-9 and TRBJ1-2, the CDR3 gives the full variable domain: DTGVSQNPRHKITKRGQNVTFRCDPISEHNRLYWYRQTLGQGPEFLTYFQNEAQLEKSRLLSDRFSAERPKGSFSTLEIQRTEQGDSAMYLCASSPSANYGYTFGSGTRLTVV.

CDR3 in amino acids: CASSIGFHGWYGHTEAFF. In nucleotides, the CDR3 is TGTGCCAGTAGTATTGGATTCCATGGTTGGTACGGACACACTGAAGCTTTCTTT. The chain recombines TRBV19 with TRBJ1-1; D is undetermined. This CDR3 comprises 18 residues. Trimming pared 3 bases from V and 3 bases from J, leaving 23 bases between. CDR1 and CDR2 from the germline V gene are LNHDA and SQIVND (reference sequence).

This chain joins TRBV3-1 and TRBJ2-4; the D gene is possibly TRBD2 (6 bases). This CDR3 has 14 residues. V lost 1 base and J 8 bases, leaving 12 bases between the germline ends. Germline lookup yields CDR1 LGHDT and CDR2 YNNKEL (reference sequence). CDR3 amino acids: CASSQGRGRDIQYF. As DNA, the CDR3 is TGTGCCAGCAGCCAAGGGCGGGGTAGGGACATTCAGTACTTC.

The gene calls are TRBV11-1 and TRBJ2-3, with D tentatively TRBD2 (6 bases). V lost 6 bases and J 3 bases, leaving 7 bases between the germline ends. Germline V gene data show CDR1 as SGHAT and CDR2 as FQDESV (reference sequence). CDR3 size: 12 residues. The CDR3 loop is CASSRETDTQYF. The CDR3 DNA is TGTGCCAGCAGTCGGGAGACAGATACGCAGTATTTT.

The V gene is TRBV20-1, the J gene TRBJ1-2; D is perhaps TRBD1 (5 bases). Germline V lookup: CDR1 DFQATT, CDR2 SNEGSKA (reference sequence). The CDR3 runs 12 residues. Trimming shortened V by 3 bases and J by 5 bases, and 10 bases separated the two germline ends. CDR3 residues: CSASSGGYGYTF. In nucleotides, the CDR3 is TGCAGTGCTAGTTCCGGGGGATATGGCTACACCTTC.

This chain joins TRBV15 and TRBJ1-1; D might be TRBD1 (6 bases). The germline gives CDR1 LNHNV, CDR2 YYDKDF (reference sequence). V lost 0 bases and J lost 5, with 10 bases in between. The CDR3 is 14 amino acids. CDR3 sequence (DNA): TGTGCCACCAGCAGAGACAGGGGAGGAACTGAAGCTTTCTTT. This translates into CATSRDRGGTEAFF. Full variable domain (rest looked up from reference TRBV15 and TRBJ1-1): DAMVIQNPRYQVTQFGKPVTLSCSQTLNHNVMYWYQQKSSQAPKLLFHYYDKDFNNEADTPDNFQSRRPNTSFCFLDIRSPGLGDTAMYLCATSRDRGGTEAFFGQGTRLTVV.

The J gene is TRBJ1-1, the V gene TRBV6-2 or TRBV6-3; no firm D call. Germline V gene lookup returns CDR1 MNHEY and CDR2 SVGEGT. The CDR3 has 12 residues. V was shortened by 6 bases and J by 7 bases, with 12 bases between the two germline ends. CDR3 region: CASRVGVYEAFF. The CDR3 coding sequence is TGTGCCAGCAGGGTCGGGGTTTATGAAGCTTTCTTT.